This section outlines one T cell receptor (beta chain) sequence together with its context. The CDR3 loop spans 15 amino acids. Germline V gene lookup returns CDR1 SNHLY and CDR2 FYNNEI. V shed 4 bases and J 8 bases; nucleotides not matched to a gene: 8. This specimen belongs to a study of beta chain features in type 1 diabetes. Study summary: In all, some 100,000,000 sorted cells from all samples were analyzed.

Central memory, naive, regulatory and stem cell-like memory CD4+ cells were sorted by CD45RO/CCR7/CD25/CD127/CD95/CD27. Sequencing targeted expressed TCRB transcripts, as all isolated RNA had been reverse transcribed. The table came from immunoSEQ multiplex PCR; TCRdb's copy has only in-frame clones and leaves some out. The sample records a few hundred thousand clones, around 30% being singletons. The chain links TRBV2 to TRBJ2-1; 10 bases map to TRBD2. The receptor comes from a man between 18 and 35 years old in good health. Source material: naive CD4+ T cells from blood. The CDR3, as DNA: TGTGCCAGCAGTGGAGAAGTAGCGGGAGGAGATGAGCAGTTCTTC. It specifies CASSGEVAGGDEQFF.